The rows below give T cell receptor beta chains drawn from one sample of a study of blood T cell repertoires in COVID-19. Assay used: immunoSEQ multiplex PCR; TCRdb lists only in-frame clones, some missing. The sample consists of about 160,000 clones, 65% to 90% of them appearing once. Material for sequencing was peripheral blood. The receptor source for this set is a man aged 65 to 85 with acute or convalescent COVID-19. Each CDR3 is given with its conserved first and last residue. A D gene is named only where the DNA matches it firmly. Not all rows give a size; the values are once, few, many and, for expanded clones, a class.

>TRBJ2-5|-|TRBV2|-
TGTGCCAGCACTGACGGCGGGACCCAGTACTTC
CASTDGGTQYF
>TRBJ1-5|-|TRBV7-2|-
TGTGCCAGCAGCTTCGACCCCGGGTGGAATCAGCCCCAGCATTTT
CASSFDPGWNQPQHF
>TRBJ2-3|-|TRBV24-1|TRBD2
TGTGCCACCAGTGACCCCGTCGGAGCAGGGAGGGCCACAGATACGCAGTATTTT
CATSDPVGAGRATDTQYF
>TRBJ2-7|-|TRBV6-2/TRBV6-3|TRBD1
TGTGCCAGCAGTGACTCCGGGACAGTGAGCTCCTACGAGCAGTACTTC
CASSDSGTVSSYEQYF
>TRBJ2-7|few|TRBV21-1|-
TGTGCCAACGTAGGGGTGGACGAGCAGTACTTC
CANVGVDEQYF
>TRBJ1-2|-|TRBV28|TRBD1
TGTGCCAGCACCCGGGGGGGACAGGGGAATGGTGGCTACACCTTC
CASTRGGQGNGGYTF
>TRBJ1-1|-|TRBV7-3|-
TGTGCCAGCAGCTTAGTACAGGGCCGCGAAGCTTTCTTT
CASSLVQGREAFF
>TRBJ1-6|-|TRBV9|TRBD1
TGTGCCAGCAGCCCGACGGGACAGCCAAATTCACCCCTCCACTTT
CASSPTGQPNSPLHF
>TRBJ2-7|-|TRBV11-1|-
TGTGCCAGCAGCTTACGGGAGATAGGCTACGAGCAGTACTTC
CASSLREIGYEQYF
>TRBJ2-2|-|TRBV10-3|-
TGTGCCATCAGTACCCTACAGGAGACCGGGGAGCTGTTTTTT
CAISTLQETGELFF
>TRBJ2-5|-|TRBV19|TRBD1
TGTGCCAGTAGTAGTCGACGAGAAGCTCGACAGGGTTTAAGAGAGACCCAGTACTTC
CASSSRREARQGLRETQYF
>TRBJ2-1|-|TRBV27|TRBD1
TGTGCCAGCAGTTTATTAGGGGGACAGGCCTCGGGGGACAACAATGAGCAGTTCTTC
CASSLLGGQASGDNNEQFF
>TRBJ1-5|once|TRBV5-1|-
TGCGCCAGCAGCTTGGAGTCCGCCGCGGGGCCCCAGCATTTT
CASSLESAAGPQHF
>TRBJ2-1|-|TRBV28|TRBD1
TGTGCCAGCAGTTTGGCTCGGGACAGGAAAAATGAGCAGTTCTTC
CASSLARDRKNEQFF
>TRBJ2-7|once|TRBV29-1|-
TGCAGCGTTGAAGGTTTTTCAGGGCCCGAGCAGTACTTC
CSVEGFSGPEQYF
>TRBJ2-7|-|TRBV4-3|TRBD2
TGCGCCAGCAGCCCCATAGCGGGGTCCTACGAGCAGTACTTC
CASSPIAGSYEQYF
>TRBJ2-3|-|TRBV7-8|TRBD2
TGTGCCAGCAGCGGCGCGGGAGTCACAGATACGCAGTATTTT
CASSGAGVTDTQYF
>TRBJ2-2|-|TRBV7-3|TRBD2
TGTGCCAGCAGCTGGACTAGCGGGAGTGGGGACACCGGGGAGCTGTTTTTT
CASSWTSGSGDTGELFF
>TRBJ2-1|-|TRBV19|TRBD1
TGTGCCAGTGCTTACAGGGGGCAGAATGAGCAGTTCTTC
CASAYRGQNEQFF
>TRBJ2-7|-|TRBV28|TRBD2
TGTGCCAGCAACGGCGGGGGAGCAACCTACGAGCAGTACTTC
CASNGGGATYEQYF
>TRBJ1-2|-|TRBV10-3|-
TGTGCCATCAGTGACGGGGGGCCAATAGGCTACACCTTC
CAISDGGPIGYTF
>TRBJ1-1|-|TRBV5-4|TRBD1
TGTGCCAGCAGCTTGGATACCGGGACAGGGACCATGAACACTGAAGCTTTCTTT
CASSLDTGTGTMNTEAFF
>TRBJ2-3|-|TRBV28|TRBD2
TGTGCCAGCAGTTTCAGTGGGCGGGAGACCACAGATACGCAGTATTTT
CASSFSGRETTDTQYF
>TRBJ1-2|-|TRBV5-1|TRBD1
TGCGCCAGCAGCTTAGAACAGGGGGCTGACTATGGCTACACCTTC
CASSLEQGADYGYTF
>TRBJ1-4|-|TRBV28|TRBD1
TGTGCCAGCAGTTTTGTACAGGGGTTAACTAATGAAAAACTGTTTTTT
CASSFVQGLTNEKLFF